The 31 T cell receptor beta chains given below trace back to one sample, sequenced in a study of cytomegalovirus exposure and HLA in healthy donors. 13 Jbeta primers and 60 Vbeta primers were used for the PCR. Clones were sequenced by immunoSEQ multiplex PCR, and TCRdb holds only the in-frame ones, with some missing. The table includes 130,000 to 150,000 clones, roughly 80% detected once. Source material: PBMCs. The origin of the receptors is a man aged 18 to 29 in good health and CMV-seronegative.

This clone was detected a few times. CDR3 amino acids: CASSLGVNRVTEAFF. The CDR3 DNA reads TGTGCCAGCAGCTTGGGGGTGAACAGGGTCACTGAAGCTTTCTTT. The rearrangement joins TRBV5-6 to TRBJ1-1, with a possible D match to TRBD1 (6 bases). CDR3 length: 15 residues. V lost 0 bases, J lost 4 bases, and 13 bases lay in between. Germline CDR1 is SGHDT and CDR2 is YYEEEE. Together with reference TRBV5-6 and TRBJ1-1, the CDR3 gives the full variable domain: DAGVTQSPTHLIKTRGQQVTLRCSPKSGHDTVSWYQQALGQGPQFIFQYYEEEERQRGNFPDRFSGHQFPNYSSELNVNALLLGDSALYLCASSLGVNRVTEAFFGQGTRLTVV.

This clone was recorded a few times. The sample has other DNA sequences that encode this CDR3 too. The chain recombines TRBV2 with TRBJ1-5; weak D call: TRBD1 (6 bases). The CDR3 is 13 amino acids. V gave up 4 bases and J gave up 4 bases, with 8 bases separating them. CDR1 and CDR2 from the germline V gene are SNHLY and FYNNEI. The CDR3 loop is CASSVRGNQPQHF. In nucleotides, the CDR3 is TGTGCCAGCAGTGTCAGGGGAAATCAGCCCCAGCATTTT.

CDR3 coding DNA: TGTGCCAGCAGCCCTCGGTTAGGACAGGGGGTCAACCGCCTCGAGCAGTACTTC. Its protein is CASSPRLGQGVNRLEQYF. The V call is TRBV7-2, the J call TRBJ2-5; 10 positions match TRBD1. The closer fit of TRBJ2-7 to the DNA end suggests the J call may be wrong. CDR3 length: 18 residues. Looked up from germline, CDR1 is SGHTA and CDR2 is FQGNSA.

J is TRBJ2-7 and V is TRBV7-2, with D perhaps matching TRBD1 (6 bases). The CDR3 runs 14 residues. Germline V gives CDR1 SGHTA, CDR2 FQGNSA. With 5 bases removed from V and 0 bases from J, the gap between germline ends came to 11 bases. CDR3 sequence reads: CASSLGQYSYEQYF. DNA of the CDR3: TGTGCCAGCAGCCTAGGACAGTACTCCTACGAGCAGTACTTC.

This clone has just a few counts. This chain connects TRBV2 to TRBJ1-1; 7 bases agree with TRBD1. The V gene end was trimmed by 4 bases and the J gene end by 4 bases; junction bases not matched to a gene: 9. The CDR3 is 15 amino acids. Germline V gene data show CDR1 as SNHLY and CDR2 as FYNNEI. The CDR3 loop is CASSGGQVDRTEAFF. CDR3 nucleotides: TGTGCCAGCAGTGGTGGACAGGTAGATCGCACTGAAGCTTTCTTT.

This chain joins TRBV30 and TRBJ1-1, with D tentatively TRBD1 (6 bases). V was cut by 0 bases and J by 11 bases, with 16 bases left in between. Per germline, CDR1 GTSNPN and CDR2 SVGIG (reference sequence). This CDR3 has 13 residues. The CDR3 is CAWSVGRGIDAFF. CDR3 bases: TGTGCCTGGAGTGTGGGCAGGGGTATTGACGCTTTCTTT.

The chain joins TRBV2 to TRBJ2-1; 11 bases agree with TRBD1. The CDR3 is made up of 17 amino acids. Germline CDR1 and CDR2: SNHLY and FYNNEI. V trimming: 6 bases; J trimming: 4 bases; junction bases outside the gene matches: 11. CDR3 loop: CASSWTGGPPKYNEQFF. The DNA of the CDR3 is TGTGCCAGCAGCTGGACAGGGGGCCCCCCCAAGTACAATGAGCAGTTCTTC. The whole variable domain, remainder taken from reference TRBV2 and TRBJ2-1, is EPEVTQTPSHQVTQMGQEVILRCVPISNHLYFYWYRQILGQKVEFLVSFYNNEISEKSEIFDDQFSVERPDGSNFTLKIRSTKLEDSAMYFCASSWTGGPPKYNEQFFGPGTRLTVL.

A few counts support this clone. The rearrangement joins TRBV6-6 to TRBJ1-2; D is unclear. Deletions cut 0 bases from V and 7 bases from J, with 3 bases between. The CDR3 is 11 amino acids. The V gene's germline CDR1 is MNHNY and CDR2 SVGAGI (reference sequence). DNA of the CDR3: TGTGCCAGCAGTTACTCGGCTGGCTACACCTTC. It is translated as CASSYSAGYTF.

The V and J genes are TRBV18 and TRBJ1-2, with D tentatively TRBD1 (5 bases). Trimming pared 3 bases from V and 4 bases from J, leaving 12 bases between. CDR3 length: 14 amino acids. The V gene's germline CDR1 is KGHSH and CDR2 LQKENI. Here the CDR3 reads CASSPPRDRYGYTF. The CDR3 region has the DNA TGTGCCAGCTCACCCCCCAGGGATCGCTATGGCTACACCTTC.

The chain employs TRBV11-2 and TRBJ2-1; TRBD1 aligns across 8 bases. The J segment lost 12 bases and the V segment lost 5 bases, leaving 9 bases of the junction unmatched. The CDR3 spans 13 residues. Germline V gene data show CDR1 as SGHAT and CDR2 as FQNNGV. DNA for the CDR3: TGTGCCAGCAGCCAAGGGACAGGCTTTGGGCAGTTCTTC. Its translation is CASSQGTGFGQFF.

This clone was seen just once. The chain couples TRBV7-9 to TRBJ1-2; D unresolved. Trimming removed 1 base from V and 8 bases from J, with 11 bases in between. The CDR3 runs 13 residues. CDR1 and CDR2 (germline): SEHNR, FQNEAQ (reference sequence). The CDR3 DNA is TGTGCCAGCAGCTTAGACGGTCAGAGGGGCTACACCTTC. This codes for CASSLDGQRGYTF.

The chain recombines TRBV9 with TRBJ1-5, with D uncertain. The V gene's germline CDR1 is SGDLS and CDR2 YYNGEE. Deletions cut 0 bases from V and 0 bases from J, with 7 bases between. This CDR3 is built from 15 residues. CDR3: CASSVEAGSNQPQHF. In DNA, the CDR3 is TGTGCCAGCAGCGTAGAAGCTGGTAGCAATCAGCCCCAGCATTTT.

CDR3 coding DNA: TGTGCCAGCTCACGGATCCGGGACAGGGGGGACACTGAAGCTTTCTTT. This translates into CASSRIRDRGDTEAFF. The rearrangement links TRBV18 to TRBJ1-1; the match to TRBD1 covers 11 bases. Per germline, CDR1 KGHSH and CDR2 LQKENI. The CDR3 is 16 residues long. With V trimmed by 4 bases and J by 3 bases, 7 bases remained unmatched. Full variable domain (remainder filled in from reference TRBV18 and TRBJ1-1): NAGVMQNPRHLVRRRGQEARLRCSPMKGHSHVYWYRQLPEEGLKFMVYLQKENIIDESGMPKERFSAEFPKEGPSILRIQQVVRGDSAAYFCASSRIRDRGDTEAFFGQGTRLTVV.

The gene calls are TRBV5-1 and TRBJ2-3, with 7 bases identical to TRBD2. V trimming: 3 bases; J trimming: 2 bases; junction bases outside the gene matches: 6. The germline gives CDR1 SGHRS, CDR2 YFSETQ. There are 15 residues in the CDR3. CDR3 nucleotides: TGCGCCAGCAGCTCCGGGACTACTAACACAGATACGCAGTATTTT. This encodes CASSSGTTNTDTQYF.

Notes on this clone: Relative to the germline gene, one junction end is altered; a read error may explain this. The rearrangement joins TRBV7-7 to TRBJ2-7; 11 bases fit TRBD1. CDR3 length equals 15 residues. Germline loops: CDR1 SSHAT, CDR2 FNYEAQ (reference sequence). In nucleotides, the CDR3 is TGTGCTAGCAGCAAAGGGACAGGGGGAAGGTACGAGCAGTACTTC. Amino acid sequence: CASSKGTGGRYEQYF.

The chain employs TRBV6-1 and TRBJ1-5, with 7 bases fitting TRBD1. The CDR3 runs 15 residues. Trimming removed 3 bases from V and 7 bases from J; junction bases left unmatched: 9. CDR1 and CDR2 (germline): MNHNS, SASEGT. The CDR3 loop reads CASSDPGGRGQPQHF. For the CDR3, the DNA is TGTGCCAGCAGTGACCCAGGGGGACGAGGGCAGCCCCAGCATTTT.

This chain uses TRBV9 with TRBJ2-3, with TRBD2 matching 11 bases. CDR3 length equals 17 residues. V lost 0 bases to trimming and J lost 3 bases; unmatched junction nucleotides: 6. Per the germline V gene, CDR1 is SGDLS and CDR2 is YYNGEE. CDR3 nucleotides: TGTGCCAGCAGCGTAGTAGCGGGGGGGACCAAAACAGATACGCAGTATTTT. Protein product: CASSVVAGGTKTDTQYF.

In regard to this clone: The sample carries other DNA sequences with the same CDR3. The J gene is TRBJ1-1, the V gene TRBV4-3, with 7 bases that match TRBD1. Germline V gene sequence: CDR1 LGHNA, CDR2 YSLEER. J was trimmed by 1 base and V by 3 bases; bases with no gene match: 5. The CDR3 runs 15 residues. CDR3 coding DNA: TGCGCCAGCAGCCAGGCGGGACAGCCGAACACTGAAGCTTTCTTT. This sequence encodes CASSQAGQPNTEAFF.

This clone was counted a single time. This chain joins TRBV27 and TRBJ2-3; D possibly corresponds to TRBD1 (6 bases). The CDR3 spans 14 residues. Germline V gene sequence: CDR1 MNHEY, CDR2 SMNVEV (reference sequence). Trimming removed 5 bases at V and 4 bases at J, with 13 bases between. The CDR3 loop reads CASSPRGRADTQYF. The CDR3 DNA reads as TGTGCCAGCAGTCCCAGGGGACGGGCAGATACGCAGTATTTT.

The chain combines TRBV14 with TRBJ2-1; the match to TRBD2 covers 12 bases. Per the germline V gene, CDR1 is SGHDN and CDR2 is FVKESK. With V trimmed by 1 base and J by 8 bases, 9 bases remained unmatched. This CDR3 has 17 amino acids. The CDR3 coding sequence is TGTGCCAGCAGCCAAGTCCTCCTAGCGGGGGGGATCCATGAGCAGTTCTTC. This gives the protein CASSQVLLAGGIHEQFF.

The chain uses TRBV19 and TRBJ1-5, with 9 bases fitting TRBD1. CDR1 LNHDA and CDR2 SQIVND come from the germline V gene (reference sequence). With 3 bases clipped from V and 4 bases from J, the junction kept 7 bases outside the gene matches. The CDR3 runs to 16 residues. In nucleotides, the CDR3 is TGTGCCAGTAGTATCCGGACAGGGGATAGTAATCAGCCCCAGCATTTT. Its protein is CASSIRTGDSNQPQHF.

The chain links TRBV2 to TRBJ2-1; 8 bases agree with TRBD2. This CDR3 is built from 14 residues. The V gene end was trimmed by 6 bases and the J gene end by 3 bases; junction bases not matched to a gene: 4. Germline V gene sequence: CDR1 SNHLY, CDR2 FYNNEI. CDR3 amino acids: CASRTGGIYNEQFF. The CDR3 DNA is TGTGCCAGCAGGACGGGGGGGATCTACAATGAGCAGTTCTTC.

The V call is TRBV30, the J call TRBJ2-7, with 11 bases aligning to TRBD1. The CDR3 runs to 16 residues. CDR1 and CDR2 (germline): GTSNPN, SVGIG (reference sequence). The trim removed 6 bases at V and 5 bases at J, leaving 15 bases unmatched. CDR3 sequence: CACQRGQGAWANEQYF. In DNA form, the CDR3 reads TGTGCCTGCCAACGAGGACAGGGGGCTTGGGCCAACGAGCAGTACTTC.

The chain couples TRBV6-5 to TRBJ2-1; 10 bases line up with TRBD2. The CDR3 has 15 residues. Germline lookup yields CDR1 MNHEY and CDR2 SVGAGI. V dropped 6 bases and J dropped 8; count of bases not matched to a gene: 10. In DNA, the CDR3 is TGTGCCAGCAGCAGAGCCGGGACTAGCGATTATGAGCAGTTCTTC. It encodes CASSRAGTSDYEQFF.

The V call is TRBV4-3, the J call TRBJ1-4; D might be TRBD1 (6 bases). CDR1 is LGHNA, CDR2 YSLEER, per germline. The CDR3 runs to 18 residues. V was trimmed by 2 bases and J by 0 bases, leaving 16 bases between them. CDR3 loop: CASSQSVPGHATNEKLFF. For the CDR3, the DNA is TGCGCCAGCAGCCAATCGGTCCCGGGACATGCAACTAATGAAAAACTGTTTTTT.

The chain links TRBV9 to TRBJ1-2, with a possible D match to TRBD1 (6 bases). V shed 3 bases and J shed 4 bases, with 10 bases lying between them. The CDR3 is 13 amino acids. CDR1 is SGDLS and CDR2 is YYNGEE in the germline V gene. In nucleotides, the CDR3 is TGTGCCAGCAGCGCGCAGGGGAGCTATGGCTACACCTTC. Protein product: CASSAQGSYGYTF.

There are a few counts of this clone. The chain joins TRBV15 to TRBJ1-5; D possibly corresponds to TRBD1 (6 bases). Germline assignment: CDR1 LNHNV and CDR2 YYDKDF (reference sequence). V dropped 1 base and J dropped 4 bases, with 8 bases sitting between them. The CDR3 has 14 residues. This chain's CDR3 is CATSRGQENQPQHF. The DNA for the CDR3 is TGTGCCACCAGCAGAGGACAGGAGAATCAGCCCCAGCATTTT.

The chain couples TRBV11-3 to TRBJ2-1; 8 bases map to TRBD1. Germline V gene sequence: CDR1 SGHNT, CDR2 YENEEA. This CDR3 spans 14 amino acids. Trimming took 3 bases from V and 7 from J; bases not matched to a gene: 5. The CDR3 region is CASSLGQGANEQFF. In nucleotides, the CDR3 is TGTGCCAGCAGCTTGGGGCAGGGGGCAAATGAGCAGTTCTTC.

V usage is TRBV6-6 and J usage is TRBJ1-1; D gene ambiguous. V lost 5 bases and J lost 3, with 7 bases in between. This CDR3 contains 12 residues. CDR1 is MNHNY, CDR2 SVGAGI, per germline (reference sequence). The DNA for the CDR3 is TGTGCCAGCAGTCGGGTGGACACTGAAGCTTTCTTT. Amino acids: CASSRVDTEAFF.

For the CDR3, the DNA is TGTGCCAGCAGCGTTAGCGGGGGGCAAGAGACCCAGTACTTC. Protein product: CASSVSGGQETQYF. This chain joins TRBV9 and TRBJ2-5; TRBD2 matches 10 bases. CDR3 length equals 14 residues. Germline V gene data show CDR1 as SGDLS and CDR2 as YYNGEE. The trim removed 2 bases at V and 2 bases at J, leaving 0 bases unmatched.

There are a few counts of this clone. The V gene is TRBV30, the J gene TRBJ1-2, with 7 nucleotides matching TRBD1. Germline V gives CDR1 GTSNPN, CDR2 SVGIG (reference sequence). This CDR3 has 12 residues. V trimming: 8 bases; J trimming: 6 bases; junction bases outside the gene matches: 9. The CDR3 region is CAGDFGTDGYTF. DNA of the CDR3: TGTGCCGGGGACTTCGGGACAGATGGCTACACCTTC.